The 9 T cell receptor beta chains presented below share a single source sample, sequenced in a study of early T cells in non-severe SARS-CoV-2 infection. TCRdb reanalysed the 5' RACE reads using MiXCR and keeps one entry per CDR3 protein. The sample lists fewer than 130,000 distinct CDR3 sequences, over 9.5% occurring once. Sequences were derived from whole blood, sampled at baseline. The receptors stem from an adult who was a healthcare worker with PCR-confirmed SARS-CoV-2 infection or an uninfected control (not recorded which).

This sequence joins TRBV29-1 and TRBJ2-5; D tentatively reads TRBD1 or TRBD2 (5 bases each). The CDR3 extends over 13 amino acids. CDR1 is SQVTM and CDR2 is ANQGSEA in the germline V gene. V was clipped by 7 bases and J by 3 bases, with 15 bases between them. The CDR3 sequence: CSACSGLKETQYF. CDR3 nucleotide sequence: TGCAGCGCCTGTTCGGGGCTCAAAGAGACCCAGTACTTC.

The chain is built from TRBV7-3 and TRBJ2-3; D assignment may be TRBD1 or TRBD2 (5 bases each). V lost 5 bases to trimming and J lost 0 bases, with 12 bases between them. This CDR3 comprises 15 residues. Germline CDR1 SGHTA, CDR2 FQGTGA. The CDR3 loop reads CASSEGPYSTDTQYF. CDR3 DNA: TGTGCCAGCAGCGAGGGACCATATAGCACAGATACGCAGTATTTT.

The DNA of the CDR3 is TGCAGTGCCGCTCCGGGACTAGCGGAAGAGACCCAGTACTTC. It codes for CSAAPGLAEETQYF. This rearrangement joins TRBV20-1 to TRBJ2-5; 11 nucleotides line up with TRBD2. CDR1 is DFQATT and CDR2 is SNEGSKA in the germline V gene (reference sequence). The ends lost 6 bases at V and 3 bases at J; junction bases unmatched: 6. The CDR3 loop spans 14 amino acids.

The chain has TRBV10-3 and TRBJ1-5; D is uncertain. The CDR3 spans 14 residues. Germline CDR1 ENHRY, CDR2 SYGVKD. With 5 bases removed from V and 6 bases from J, the gap between germline ends came to 14 bases. CDR3 residues: CAISPDGYTQPQHF. CDR3 nucleotides: TGTGCCATCAGTCCGGACGGATACACTCAGCCCCAGCATTTT.

The chain recombines TRBV6-1 with TRBJ2-7; 7 positions match TRBD1. The CDR3 has 14 residues. Germline assignment: CDR1 MNHNS and CDR2 SASEGT. Trimming removed 8 bases from V and 4 bases from J; junction bases left unmatched: 11. The CDR3 reads CASRTGDRAYEQYF. Written as DNA, the CDR3 is TGTGCCAGCCGAACAGGAGACAGGGCGTACGAGCAGTACTTC.

The chain combines TRBV5-1 with TRBJ1-1, with TRBD1 matching over 9 bases. Germline CDR1 and CDR2: SGHRS and YFSETQ. This CDR3 is 15 amino acids long. The V and J ends lost 0 bases and 5 bases, in that order; junction bases with no gene match: 5. The CDR3 spells CASSLVTGGRTEAFF. CDR3 nucleotides: TGCGCCAGCAGCTTGGTGACAGGGGGAAGGACTGAAGCTTTCTTT.

This clonotype was found many times. This chain connects TRBV19 to TRBJ1-6; 7 nucleotides match TRBD1. Germline assignment: CDR1 LNHDA and CDR2 SQIVND (reference sequence). The CDR3 extends over 18 amino acids. Germline trimming cut 8 bases from V and 6 bases from J; bases unmatched to any gene: 19. CDR3 residues: CASATGTAIPSGNSPLHF. As DNA, the CDR3 is TGTGCCAGTGCCACCGGGACAGCGATCCCTTCGGGTAATTCACCCCTCCACTTT.

This clonotype was counted a single time. V gene TRBV13 combines with J gene TRBJ2-3; 9 bases map to TRBD1. The junction had 7 bases not matched to a gene; V was cut back by 6 bases and J by 3 bases. The CDR3 covers 15 residues. Germline CDR1 reads PRHDT; CDR2 reads FYEKMQ (reference sequence). For the CDR3, the DNA is TGTGCCAGCAGTCAATGGGGACAGGGTACAGATACGCAGTATTTT. It codes for CASSQWGQGTDTQYF.

This clonotype was seen ten or more times. The chain has TRBV11-2 and TRBJ2-2; D perhaps matches TRBD1 (5 bases). The CDR3 contains 15 residues. CDR1 is SGHAT, CDR2 FQNNGV, per germline. Trimming removed 3 bases at V and 6 bases at J, with 14 bases between. This CDR3 is CASSFRVTDPGELFF. CDR3 sequence (DNA): TGTGCCAGCAGCTTCAGGGTTACCGATCCCGGGGAGCTGTTTTTT.